This TCR beta chain was sequenced in a study of vaccination effects on CD4 cells after COVID-19. Sequenced by immunoSEQ multiplex PCR; TCRdb stores in-frame clones only, minus some. The repertoire holds approximately 61,000 clones, with 55% to 85% as singletons. Worth noting for this clone: The antigen remains unidentified.

The CDR3 extends over 18 amino acids. Trimming pared 4 bases from V and 8 bases from J, leaving 26 bases between. Germline V gene data show CDR1 as LGHNT and CDR2 as FRNRAP. Antigen-specific CD4+ T cell clonotypes were called by their expansion after viral peptide-pool culture in ViraFEST. CD4+ T cells were isolated after around ten days of culture. As their vaccination, participants received two doses of either BNT162b2 or mRNA-1273. Cultures used 2 million to 2.5 million PBMC per well, around 9 IU/ml IL-2 and about 10 ug/ml peptides. On both days 3 and 7, half of the culture medium was replaced with IL-2 medium. Findings of the study overall: Early timepoints after infection were absent, and convalescent patients were few in the study. Clones that were induced by infection or by vaccine showed marked contraction late after vaccination.

The gene calls are TRBV12-5 and TRBJ1-4, with D unclear. The sequence was collected from a human donor who received a COVID-19 vaccine. The starting material was CD4+ T cells from PBMCs cultured with HCoV-229E spike peptides, obtained after COVID-19 vaccination. The CDR3 region has the DNA TGTGCTAGTGGTTCCCTCCCTGACGGGAGGACTGAGATAGAAAAACTGTTTTTT. This translates into CASGSLPDGRTEIEKLFF.